This passage covers 23 T cell receptor beta chains from one sample sequenced in a study of tumor-infiltrating lymphocytes in primary liver carcinoma. A primer matching the constant region was used to make TCR beta cDNA from approximately 500 ng of total RNA. Sequencing libraries for TCR beta derived from three nested multiplex PCR rounds that used slightly modified ARM-PCR. Use of TRBV1-TRBV30 forward primers with a C-beta reverse primer characterized the first two PCR rounds, which lasted around 9 cycles each. TCRdb reprocessed the multiplex PCR reads with MiXCR, giving one entry per CDR3 protein. In the table there are about 200,000 distinct CDR3 sequences, roughly 61% of which are singletons. Germline DNA was also extracted, with blood RNA taken from unsorted whole blood. Sequencing was carried out using peripheral blood. The receptors come from a woman aged 60 to 75 with primary liver carcinoma and hepatitis B virus infection.

As concerns this clonotype: One junction end disagrees with the germline gene, perhaps due to a read error. The chain couples TRBV30 to TRBJ2-1, with 7 bases fitting TRBD2. Germline lookup yields CDR1 GTSNPN and CDR2 SVGIG (reference sequence). The CDR3 loop spans 13 amino acids. The CDR3 DNA is TGTGCCTCGACTAGCCAGTCCTACAATGAGCAATACTTC. Its translation is CASTSQSYNEQYF.

The sample holds many counts of this clonotype. The gene calls are TRBV6-5 and TRBJ2-2, with D hard to call. There are 16 residues in the CDR3. Germline V gives CDR1 MNHEY, CDR2 SVGAGI. The ends were cut back, 2 bases at V and 0 bases at J, with 10 bases in the middle. CDR3 nucleotides: TGTGCCAGCAGTTACCTGGGCGTCGCGAACACCGGGGAGCTGTTTTTT. Amino acid sequence: CASSYLGVANTGELFF.

This clonotype was detected many times. The chain combines TRBV6-1 with TRBJ1-6, with unresolved D. This CDR3 has 14 residues. Between the trimmed V and J ends, which lost 4 bases and 7 bases, there was a span of 11 bases. Germline CDR1 is MNHNS and CDR2 is SASEGT. CDR3 nucleotide sequence: TGTGCCAGCAGTGCGACTCTTCCGAATTCACCCCTCCACTTT. This gives the protein CASSATLPNSPLHF.

This clonotype was detected a few times. The rearrangement joins TRBV6-2 or TRBV6-3 to TRBJ2-7, with 12 bases that match TRBD2. Germline V CDR1 and CDR2: MNHEY, SVGEGT. Trimming took 5 bases from V and 2 from J; bases not matched to a gene: 4. The CDR3 extends over 15 amino acids. DNA for the CDR3: TGTGCCAGCAGTACCCGACTAGCGGGAGCCTACGAGCAGTACTTC. This sequence encodes CASSTRLAGAYEQYF.

Comment on this clonotype: The CDR3 ends on some other residue instead of the conserved phenylalanine or tryptophan, so this is likely a read error. This sequence joins TRBV4-1 and TRBJ1-2; D is unresolved. V shed 1 base and J shed 11 bases, with 17 bases lying between them. The CDR3 spans 14 residues. The germline CDR1 and CDR2 sequences are MGHRA and YSYEKL. The CDR3 nucleotides are TGCGCCAGCAGCCAAGTGGGAGGCAGGATCGGTTACACCTCC. Translating it yields CASSQVGGRIGYTS.

This chain joins TRBV19 and TRBJ2-1, with 7 bases that match TRBD2. The germline V gene has CDR1 LNHDA and CDR2 SQIVND (reference sequence). Losses at the gene ends were 6 bases for V and 6 bases for J; bases not matched to a gene: 5. The CDR3 is 13 amino acids. CDR3 in DNA: TGTGCCAGTAGGTTCTGGGAGGGCAATGAGCAGTTCTTC. Amino acids: CASRFWEGNEQFF.

As concerns this clonotype: Being one base from a much bigger clone, this may be a read error. This rearrangement joins TRBV12-3 or TRBV12-4 to TRBJ2-3; 7 bases agree with TRBD2. The J segment lost 1 base and the V segment lost 6 bases, leaving 10 bases of the junction unmatched. The CDR3 consists of 16 residues. DNA of the CDR3: TGTGCCAGCAGCCGTTCTGCCGCGGGAGGCACAGATACGCAGTATTTT. Translating gives CASSRSAAGGTDTQYF.

The rearrangement links TRBV4-1 to TRBJ2-7; D unclear. The CDR3 length is 14 residues. From germline, CDR1 is MGHRA and CDR2 YSYEKL. Trimming stripped 1 base from V and 2 bases from J, with 9 bases between. CDR3 amino acids: CASSQGLTPYEQYF. CDR3 bases: TGCGCCAGCAGCCAAGGGCTAACACCCTACGAGCAGTACTTC.

On this clonotype: Being one base from a much bigger clone, this may be a read error. The gene calls are TRBV18 and TRBJ2-3; D is ambiguous. Trimming took off 9 bases at V and 0 bases at J, with 13 bases between the two ends. Germline values: CDR1 KGHSH, CDR2 LQKENI. There are 14 residues in the CDR3. CDR3: CARSTRPSTDTQYF. Written as DNA, the CDR3 is TGTGCCAGGTCAACCCGTCCTAGCACAGATACGCAGTATTTT.

This chain uses TRBV11-3 with TRBJ2-3, with D possibly matching TRBD1 (5 bases). Germline values: CDR1 SGHNT, CDR2 YENEEA. V dropped 11 bases and J dropped 2 bases, with 17 bases sitting between them. The CDR3 contains 14 residues. CDR3 protein: CADNLRTTTDTQYF. The CDR3 DNA reads TGTGCCGACAACTTAAGGACAACCACAGATACGCAGTATTTT.

This clonotype was counted a single time. A much larger clonotype is one base distant, so this may be a read error. The conserved final phenylalanine or tryptophan is absent from the CDR3, which likely points to a read error. The chain is built from TRBV7-8 and TRBJ1-1, with D unclear. Germline V CDR1 and CDR2: SGHVS, FQNEAQ. Between the trimmed V and J ends, which lost 4 bases and 1 base, there was a span of 16 bases. The CDR3 totals 16 residues. CDR3 DNA: TGTGCCAGCAGCTCCCGCCTGAGATGGGGGAACACTGAAGCTTTCTCT. Protein: CASSSRLRWGNTEAFS.

Remarks on this clonotype: The junction departs from the called germline gene at one end, perhaps through a read error. This sequence joins TRBV11-2 and TRBJ2-1; D may be TRBD2 (6 bases). This CDR3 contains 15 residues. Looked up from germline, CDR1 is SGHAT and CDR2 is FQNNGV. CDR3 region: CVSGRGPSSYNEQFF. The CDR3, as DNA: TGTGTCAGCGGGCGGGGACCGAGCTCCTACAATGAGCAGTTCTTC.

With respect to this clonotype: This could be a read error, since a much larger clone is one nucleotide away. This rearrangement joins TRBV6-1 to TRBJ1-5, with D tentatively TRBD1 (6 bases). The V end was cut by 7 bases, the J end by 9 bases, with 16 bases between. There are 13 residues in the CDR3. CDR1 is MNHNS, CDR2 SASEGT, per germline. CDR3 coding DNA: TGTGCCAGCACTCCTCAGGGGAGGACGCCCCAGCATTTT. Residues: CASTPQGRTPQHF.

Concerning this clonotype itself: Compared with germline, one end of the junction differs, possibly owing to a read error. The V gene is TRBV6-6, the J gene TRBJ2-7; D is perhaps TRBD2 (5 bases). Per the germline V gene, CDR1 is MNHNY and CDR2 is SVGAGI (reference sequence). CDR3 length: 15 amino acids. The CDR3 bases are TGTGCCAGCACCGGCGGTGCCGGGAACCCCTACGAGGAGTACTTC. This sequence encodes CASTGGAGNPYEEYF.

Notes on this clonotype: The CDR3 does not end in the conserved phenylalanine or tryptophan, so this is likely a read error. The rearrangement joins TRBV6-1 to TRBJ2-3, with a possible D match to TRBD2 (5 bases). The CDR3 extends over 15 amino acids. The germline CDR1 and CDR2 sequences are MNHNS and SASEGT. The V end was cut by 6 bases, the J end by 0 bases, with 13 bases between. The DNA for the CDR3 is TGTGCCAGCAGGGAGGCGGCCACTAGCACAGATACGCAGTATGTT. This translates into CASREAATSTDTQYV.

On this clonotype: The junction differs from germline at one of its ends, possibly a read error. The chain is built from TRBV29-1 and TRBJ2-7; 10 positions match TRBD1. Germline CDR1 reads SQVTM; CDR2 reads ANQGSEA. This CDR3 region has 13 residues. In nucleotides, the CDR3 is TGCAGCGTTGGTGGACAGGGGGTCCACGATCAGTACTTC. As protein: CSVGGQGVHDQYF.

Worth noting for this clonotype: A clone one base away is much larger, so this may be a read error. The chain employs TRBV5-1 and TRBJ2-7, with TRBD2 identical over 7 bases. Germline V gives CDR1 SGHRS, CDR2 YFSETQ. V shed 2 bases and J 1 base; nucleotides not matched to a gene: 6. CDR3 length: 15 amino acids. CDR3 in amino acids: CASSLGLVASYEQYF. The CDR3 bases are TGCGCCAGCAGCTTAGGACTAGTGGCTTCCTACGAGCAGTACTTC.

Regarding this clonotype: An end of the junction does not agree with germline; a read error may underlie this. The chain recombines TRBV11-3 with TRBJ2-1; the match to TRBD1 covers 8 bases. The CDR3 spans 15 residues. Germline CDR1 is SGHNT and CDR2 is YENEEA. CDR3 nucleotides: TGCGCCAGCAGCTTAAGGACAGGGACCTACAATGAGCAGTTCTTC. Protein product: CASSLRTGTYNEQFF. Filled out from reference TRBV11-3 and TRBJ2-1, the complete variable domain reads EAGVVQSPRYKIIEKKQPVAFWCNPISGHNTLYWYLQNLGQGPELLIRYENEEAVDDSQLPKDRFSAERLKGVDSTLKIQPAELGDSAVYLCASSLRTGTYNEQFFGPGTRLTVL.

Concerning this clonotype: One end of the junction fails to match germline, which may point to a read error. The J gene is TRBJ1-6, the V gene TRBV7-9; 8 bases match TRBD1. The CDR3 extends over 16 amino acids. Germline V CDR1 and CDR2: SEHNR, FQNEAQ (reference sequence). The CDR3: CASCEEGTGYSSPLHF. The CDR3 DNA sequence: TGTGCCAGCTGCGAGGAGGGGACAGGATATAGTTCACCACTCCACTTT.

This clonotype showed up just once. A much more abundant neighbour one base away suggests this may be a read error. The V call is TRBV6-1, the J call TRBJ2-7, with TRBD1 identical over 12 bases. The V and J ends lost 1 base and 7 bases, in that order; junction bases with no gene match: 8. The germline V gene encodes CDR1 MNHNS and CDR2 SASEGT. The CDR3 sequence is 16 residues long. CDR3 loop: CASSEVGQGARNEQYF. DNA of the CDR3: TGTGCCAGCAGTGAAGTGGGACAGGGGGCGCGTAATGAGCAGTACTTC.

A remark on this clonotype: An end of the junction does not agree with germline; a read error may underlie this. CDR3 sequence (DNA): TGTACCAGCAGCTTAGACAGGGGCACAAATACGCAGTATTTT. Amino acids: CTSSLDRGTNTQYF. This rearrangement joins TRBV11-2 to TRBJ2-3; 8 nucleotides align to TRBD1. From germline, CDR1 is SGHAT and CDR2 FQNNGV. This CDR3 is 14 amino acids long.

With respect to this clonotype: A read error may be the cause here, since a much bigger clone is one base away. V gene TRBV12-3 or TRBV12-4 combines with J gene TRBJ1-2; TRBD1 matches 10 bases. The CDR3 is 14 amino acids. After removal of 5 bases from V and 0 bases from J, the junction contained 0 bases not matched to a gene. The CDR3 is CASSGTGANYGYTF. The CDR3 bases are TGTGCCAGCAGTGGGACAGGGGCTAACTATGGCTACACCTTC.

With regard to this clonotype: Compared with germline, one end of the junction differs, possibly owing to a read error. This chain links TRBV12-3 or TRBV12-4 with TRBJ2-1; D is tentatively TRBD1 or TRBD2 (5 bases each). The CDR3 contains 15 residues. In DNA, the CDR3 is TGTGCGAGCAGCCCTAGGAGCAGGGACCACAATGAGCAGTTCTTC. It specifies CASSPRSRDHNEQFF.